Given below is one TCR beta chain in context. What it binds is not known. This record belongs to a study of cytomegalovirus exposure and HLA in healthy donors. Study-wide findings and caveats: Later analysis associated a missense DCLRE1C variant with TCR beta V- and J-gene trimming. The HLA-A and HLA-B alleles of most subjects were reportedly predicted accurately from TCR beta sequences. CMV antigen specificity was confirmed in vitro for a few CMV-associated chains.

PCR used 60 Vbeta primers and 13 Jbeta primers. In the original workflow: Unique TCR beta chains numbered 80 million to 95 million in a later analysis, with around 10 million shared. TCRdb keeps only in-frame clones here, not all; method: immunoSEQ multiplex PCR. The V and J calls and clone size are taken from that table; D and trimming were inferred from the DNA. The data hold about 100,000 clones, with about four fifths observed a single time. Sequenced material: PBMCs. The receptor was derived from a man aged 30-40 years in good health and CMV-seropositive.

The CDR3 DNA sequence: TGTGCCAGCAGTGATAGGGGGACCTATCATCAGCCCCAGCATTTT. Translation: CASSDRGTYHQPQHF. The rearrangement joins TRBV2 to TRBJ1-5, with TRBD1 as a possible D gene (6 bases). V lost 3 bases and J 5 bases, leaving 14 bases between the germline ends. The germline CDR1 and CDR2 sequences are SNHLY and FYNNEI. This CDR3 region has 15 residues.